The present entry profiles one TCR beta chain with its context. This record comes from a study of blood T cell repertoires in COVID-19. Authors' data handling: Amplifying reference gene primers gave estimates of nucleated cell counts. Clones were sequenced by immunoSEQ multiplex PCR, and TCRdb holds only the in-frame ones, with some missing. V, J and clone size reflect that table, while D and trimming were determined from the DNA. The sample consists of roughly 220,000 clones, approximately 78% of them appearing once. Germline lookup yields CDR1 SNHLY and CDR2 FYNNEI. The CDR3 is 15 residues long. V shed 7 bases and J 7 bases; nucleotides not matched to a gene: 14.

This sequence originates from a woman aged 80 or over with COVID-19, enrolled during active disease. The chain uses TRBV2 and TRBJ1-2, with 8 bases aligning to TRBD1. Sequenced sample: peripheral blood. Here the CDR3 reads CASTYLGQGASGYTF. DNA of the CDR3: TGTGCCAGCACGTATCTTGGACAGGGAGCCTCTGGCTACACCTTC.